This T cell receptor beta chain appears in the sequencing data of a study of radiotherapy plus CTLA-4 blockade in lung cancer. Study-level background: Disease control was seen in around 31% of patients, objective responses in 15% to 20%.

Some clones are missing from TCRdb's copy, which holds only in-frame ones; the method was immunoSEQ multiplex PCR. The table shows over 100,000 clones, with about 90% occurring only once. Regarding the study as a whole: An expansion of tumor-derived TCR clones occurred in blood after radiotherapy plus ipilimumab.

On this clone itself: The antigen is undetermined.

V lost 4 bases and J 8 bases, leaving 13 bases between the germline ends. Germline CDR1 reads MGHRA; CDR2 reads YSYEKL. This CDR3 is built from 13 residues. The rearrangement joins TRBV4-1 to TRBJ2-3, with no clear D. Sequencing used peripheral blood, obtained from a patient treated with radiotherapy plus ipilimumab. The sequence derives from a human donor with non-small cell lung cancer that progressed on radiotherapy plus ipilimumab. CDR3: CASSPQMLGTQYF. In DNA form, the CDR3 reads TGCGCCAGCAGCCCTCAAATGTTGGGTACGCAGTATTTT.